Each of the 32 T cell receptor beta chains below was sequenced from the same sample in a study of graft-versus-host responses after intestinal transplantation. Assay used: immunoSEQ multiplex PCR; TCRdb lists only in-frame clones, some missing. The table includes tens of thousands of clones, almost 95% detected once. Their antigen targets remain unknown. The sequencing here drew on unstimulated CD4+ T cells sorted from spleen or lymph node cells, taken before transplant. The receptors were gathered from a human donor who was the organ donor for an intestinal transplant.

The count of this clone is one. The chain links TRBV4-3 to TRBJ2-4, with a weak D call TRBD2 (5 bases). The germline gives CDR1 LGHNA, CDR2 YSLEER. Trimming removed 0 bases from V and 1 base from J, with 10 bases in between. The CDR3 extends over 16 amino acids. The CDR3 loop is CASSQDLRRAKNIQYF. The CDR3 DNA is TGCGCCAGCAGCCAAGATCTTAGGAGGGCCAAAAACATTCAGTACTTC.

The chain recombines TRBV11-3 with TRBJ2-1; no clear D. Trimming left V 1 base short and J 8 bases short, with 18 bases between. The CDR3 is made up of 16 amino acids. Germline CDR1 SGHNT, CDR2 YENEEA. The CDR3 is CASSLGSRAGGHEQFF. The CDR3 DNA is TGTGCCAGCAGCTTAGGGAGCCGGGCAGGTGGTCATGAGCAGTTCTTC.

The rearrangement joins TRBV4-3 to TRBJ2-7; D might be TRBD1 (6 bases). Germline V gene lookup returns CDR1 LGHNA and CDR2 YSLEER. The CDR3 runs 15 residues. V gave up 0 bases and J gave up 2 bases, with 11 bases separating them. The CDR3 loop is CASSQDEQGTYEQYF. The CDR3 DNA reads as TGCGCCAGCAGCCAAGATGAACAGGGTACCTACGAGCAGTACTTC.

This chain uses TRBV4-1 with TRBJ2-7; tentative D call: TRBD2 (5 bases). V gave up 1 base and J gave up 0 bases, with 10 bases separating them. The V gene's germline CDR1 is MGHRA and CDR2 YSYEKL. The CDR3 is 15 amino acids. CDR3 DNA sequence: TGCGCCAGCAGCCAAGTTTGGACTGCCTCCTACGAGCAGTACTTC. Translated, it gives CASSQVWTASYEQYF.

The rearrangement joins TRBV2 to TRBJ2-6; D is unresolved. The CDR3 has 13 residues. Germline V CDR1 and CDR2: SNHLY, FYNNEI. Between the trimmed V and J ends, which lost 5 bases and 0 bases, there was a span of 2 bases. The CDR3 bases are TGTGCCAGCAGTTACTCTGGGGCCAACGTCCTGACTTTC. As protein: CASSYSGANVLTF.

The chain employs TRBV6-1 and TRBJ2-2; the D gene is possibly TRBD1 (5 bases). The CDR3 is 14 amino acids. CDR1 is MNHNS and CDR2 is SASEGT in the germline V gene. Trimming cost V 6 bases and J 2 bases, with 10 bases left between them. The CDR3 DNA sequence: TGTGCCAGCAGGTACAGGTCCAACACCGGGGAGCTGTTTTTT. Translated, it gives CASRYRSNTGELFF.

The chain combines TRBV7-2 with TRBJ1-1, with TRBD1 as a possible D gene (6 bases). Germline CDR1 is SGHTA and CDR2 is FQGNSA. Trimming cost V 1 base and J 11 bases, with 14 bases left between them. This CDR3 comprises 13 residues. The CDR3 coding sequence is TGTGCCAGCAGCTTAGAGGGGGGCGCAGCGGCTTTCTTT. It specifies CASSLEGGAAAFF.

This clone was detected once. J is TRBJ2-5 and V is TRBV18; tentative D call: TRBD1 (5 bases). TRBJ2-7 matches the DNA end more closely, so the J call is doubtful. This CDR3 has 12 residues. Germline lookup yields CDR1 KGHSH and CDR2 LQKENI. The CDR3 nucleotides are TGTGCCAGCTCACTTACAGGCTACGAGCAGTACTTC. Its protein is CASSLTGYEQYF.

This clone was found once. The genes are TRBV11-2 and TRBJ1-5; D is unclear. Deletions cut 5 bases from V and 3 bases from J, with 14 bases between. The CDR3 has 15 residues. CDR1 and CDR2 (germline): SGHAT, FQNNGV. The CDR3 nucleotides are TGTGCCAGCAGCCCGCACACGGGCCCCAATCAGCCCCAGCATTTT. It yields the protein CASSPHTGPNQPQHF.

V usage is TRBV27 and J usage is TRBJ2-5, with D possibly TRBD1 on 6 matching bases. The assigned J gene may be wrong: the sequence end matches TRBJ2-7 better. The CDR3 sequence is 15 residues long. CDR1 MNHEY and CDR2 SMNVEV come from the germline V gene (reference sequence). This CDR3 reads CASSDTLRTAYEQYF. CDR3 coding DNA: TGTGCCAGCAGTGACACTCTTCGGACAGCCTACGAGCAGTACTTC.

The V gene is TRBV18, the J gene TRBJ1-6, with D unclear. This CDR3 region has 18 residues. Germline V gene lookup returns CDR1 KGHSH and CDR2 LQKENI. Trimming removed 1 base from V and 0 bases from J, with 13 bases in between. The CDR3, as DNA: TGTGCCAGCTCACCACTCTCTCTGCTTAGCTCCTATAATTCACCCCTCCACTTT. Translating it yields CASSPLSLLSSYNSPLHF.

The CDR3 coding sequence is TGTGCCAGCAGCGACGGACAGGGGGACGGCTACACCTTC. Protein product: CASSDGQGDGYTF. This chain joins TRBV9 and TRBJ1-2; 10 bases are shared with TRBD1. The CDR3 has 13 residues. The germline CDR1 and CDR2 sequences are SGDLS and YYNGEE. V dropped 3 bases and J dropped 8; count of bases not matched to a gene: 4. The full variable domain, completed using reference TRBV9 and TRBJ1-2, is DSGVTQTPKHLITATGQRVTLRCSPRSGDLSVYWYQQSLDQGLQFLIQYYNGEERAKGNILERFSAQQFPDLHSELNLSSLELGDSALYFCASSDGQGDGYTFGSGTRLTVV.

This clone occurred once. The chain uses TRBV7-9 and TRBJ1-3; no definite D call. In germline, CDR1 is SEHNR, CDR2 FQNEAQ (reference sequence). This CDR3 has 16 residues. Trimming pared 2 bases from V and 0 bases from J, leaving 11 bases between. CDR3 region: CASSLNAGSSGNTIYF. The CDR3 DNA reads as TGTGCCAGCAGCTTAAACGCTGGAAGCTCTGGAAACACCATATATTTT.

Regarding this clone: A junction end diverges from the germline sequence, so it may reflect a read error. Other DNA sequences of this sample code for an identical CDR3. V is TRBV14 and J is TRBJ1-2, with D perhaps matching TRBD1 (6 bases). The CDR3 covers 15 residues. Germline CDR1 SGHDN, CDR2 FVKESK. The CDR3 nucleotides read TGTGCCAGCAGCCAAGTAGCAGGGGTTCCTTATGGCTACACCTTT. Protein sequence: CASSQVAGVPYGYTF.

This chain links TRBV4-2 with TRBJ2-2, with TRBD2 identical over 7 bases. V was clipped by 0 bases and J by 6 bases; unmatched bases: 7. The CDR3 loop spans 16 amino acids. Per germline, CDR1 LGHNA and CDR2 YNFKEQ. CDR3 DNA sequence: TGTGCCAGCAGCCAAGATCTTACGGGGGGTGCCGGGGAGCTGTTTTTT. Translation: CASSQDLTGGAGELFF.

This chain connects TRBV5-5 to TRBJ1-3; D ambiguous. Trimming pared 0 bases from V and 1 base from J, leaving 5 bases between. This CDR3 has 14 amino acids. Germline V CDR1 and CDR2: SGHKS, YYEKEE (reference sequence). The CDR3 DNA reads TGTGCCAGCAGCTTGGGCTGGTCTGGAAACACCATATATTTT. It translates to CASSLGWSGNTIYF.

The V call is TRBV7-3, the J call TRBJ2-3, with TRBD2 matching over 7 bases. Germline V lookup: CDR1 SGHTA, CDR2 FQGTGA. Trimming cost V 6 bases and J 0 bases; bases outside gene matches: 6. The length of the CDR3 is 15 residues. This CDR3 reads CASSRIGGSTDTQYF. The CDR3 nucleotides read TGTGCCAGCAGTCGGATCGGGGGGAGCACAGATACGCAGTATTTT.

For the CDR3, the DNA is TGTGCCAGCAGTGGTTTCAGGTTTACCTTC. As protein: CASSGFRFTF. The V and J genes are TRBV25-1 and TRBJ1-2, with D unclear. The CDR3 is 10 amino acids. V lost 4 bases and J lost 14, with 11 bases in between. Per the germline V gene, CDR1 is MGHDK and CDR2 is SYGVNS.

The chain uses TRBV2 and TRBJ2-5; 7 bases agree with TRBD1. V was clipped by 3 bases and J by 3 bases; unmatched bases: 7. The CDR3 sequence is 15 residues long. CDR1 is SNHLY and CDR2 is FYNNEI in the germline V gene. The CDR3 sequence: CASSEVAGGKETQYF. The CDR3 nucleotides read TGTGCCAGCAGTGAGGTGGCAGGGGGTAAAGAGACCCAGTACTTC.

This chain uses TRBV19 with TRBJ1-1, with D possibly TRBD1 on 5 matching bases. The V and J ends lost 4 bases and 0 bases respectively, with 24 bases between them. In germline, CDR1 is LNHDA, CDR2 SQIVND (reference sequence). The CDR3 is made up of 19 amino acids. The CDR3 loop reads CASSTSPTLPTVLNTEAFF. The CDR3 nucleotides read TGTGCCAGTAGTACTTCTCCCACCTTGCCGACAGTGCTGAACACTGAAGCTTTCTTT.

The chain links TRBV5-1 to TRBJ2-5; D is perhaps TRBD1 (6 bases). V shed 2 bases and J shed 2 bases, with 13 bases lying between them. Germline-derived CDR1 and CDR2 are SGHRS and YFSETQ. The CDR3 extends over 15 amino acids. Here the CDR3 reads CASSLLGTNQETQYF. The DNA for the CDR3 is TGCGCCAGCAGCTTATTAGGGACAAATCAAGAGACCCAGTACTTC.

The genes are TRBV5-1 and TRBJ1-6; D may be TRBD1 (6 bases). Germline-derived CDR1 and CDR2 are SGHRS and YFSETQ. Deletions cut 0 bases from V and 5 bases from J, with 6 bases between. CDR3 length: 14 residues. CDR3 amino acids: CASSLDRDNSPLHF. In DNA, the CDR3 is TGCGCCAGCAGCTTGGACAGGGATAATTCACCCCTCCACTTT. The whole variable domain, filled in from reference TRBV5-1 and TRBJ1-6, reads KAGVTQTPRYLIKTRGQQVTLSCSPISGHRSVSWYQQTPGQGLQFLFEYFSETQRNKGNFPGRFSGRQFSNSRSEMNVSTLELGDSALYLCASSLDRDNSPLHFGNGTRLTVT.

The J gene is TRBJ2-7, the V gene TRBV6-4, with D possibly being TRBD1 (6 bases). The germline V gene has CDR1 MRHNA and CDR2 SNTAGT. V was shortened by 2 bases and J by 1 base, with 9 bases between the two germline ends. The CDR3 consists of 14 residues. The CDR3 loop is CASSDGTLSYEQYF. The CDR3 nucleotides read TGTGCCAGCAGTGACGGGACATTATCCTACGAGCAGTACTTC.

The chain joins TRBV27 to TRBJ1-2; D perhaps matches TRBD1 (6 bases). This CDR3 contains 14 residues. The V gene's germline CDR1 is MNHEY and CDR2 SMNVEV (reference sequence). V was pared by 2 bases and J by 3 bases, with 10 bases between. CDR3 nucleotide sequence: TGTGCCAGCAGTTTAGGGGGGGCGTACTATGGCTACACCTTC. It codes for CASSLGGAYYGYTF.

V gene TRBV7-9 combines with J gene TRBJ1-5; no clear D. The CDR3 runs to 15 residues. Trimming removed 5 bases at V and 3 bases at J, with 14 bases between. Germline V CDR1 and CDR2: SEHNR, FQNEAQ (reference sequence). CDR3 in DNA: TGTGCCAGCAGCCCCGCGGGGAGGGACAATCAGCCCCAGCATTTT. Translated: CASSPAGRDNQPQHF.

The chain joins TRBV2 to TRBJ2-3, with TRBD1 matching 8 bases. The trim removed 6 bases at V and 2 bases at J, leaving 4 bases unmatched. This CDR3 region has 14 residues. CDR1 is SNHLY, CDR2 FYNNEI, per germline. CDR3 amino acids: CASSRQGYTDTQYF. DNA for the CDR3: TGTGCCAGCAGCAGACAGGGGTACACAGATACGCAGTATTTT.

This chain uses TRBV12-5 with TRBJ2-5; 9 bases match TRBD2. Germline assignment: CDR1 LGHNT and CDR2 FRNRAP. Trimming cost V 2 bases and J 2 bases; bases outside gene matches: 12. The CDR3 extends over 18 amino acids. The chain's CDR3 is CASGLRGGVAGEQETQYF. The CDR3 nucleotides read TGTGCTAGTGGTTTGCGGGGCGGGGTAGCGGGGGAGCAAGAGACCCAGTACTTC.

This rearrangement joins TRBV7-2 to TRBJ2-7; perhaps TRBD1 as D (5 bases). CDR3 length equals 14 residues. The germline V and J ends were trimmed by 0 bases and 1 base, with 7 bases remaining between them. The germline CDR1 and CDR2 sequences are SGHTA and FQGNSA. The CDR3 is CASSLAGRSYEQYF. CDR3 coding DNA: TGTGCCAGCAGCTTAGCGGGGCGGTCCTACGAGCAGTACTTC. The full variable domain, its missing parts supplied by reference TRBV7-2 and TRBJ2-7, is GAGVSQSPSNKVTEKGKDVELRCDPISGHTALYWYRQSLGQGLEFLIYFQGNSAPDKSGLPSDRFSAERTGGSVSTLTIQRTQQEDSAVYLCASSLAGRSYEQYFGPGTRLTVT.

Points on this clone: Other DNA variants within this sample encode the same CDR3. This chain connects TRBV7-3 to TRBJ1-6, with 9 bases that match TRBD1. V lost 6 bases to trimming and J lost 7 bases; unmatched junction nucleotides: 7. Germline V gene sequence: CDR1 SGHTA, CDR2 FQGTGA. The CDR3 contains 15 residues. Written as DNA, the CDR3 is TGTGCCAGCAGGTCCGGGACAGGGCGAAATTCACCCCTCCACTTT. Translating it yields CASRSGTGRNSPLHF.

This clone was detected a few times. The rearrangement links TRBV9 to TRBJ2-7; TRBD2 is a possible D gene (5 bases). This CDR3 has 13 amino acids. Germline CDR1 and CDR2: SGDLS and YYNGEE. V was cut by 4 bases and J by 3 bases, with 11 bases left in between. The CDR3 nucleotides read TGTGCCAGCAGCCCCGATGGAGGCTACGAGCAGTACTTC. The encoded protein is CASSPDGGYEQYF.

The V call is TRBV5-1, the J call TRBJ2-1; D not certain. CDR1 and CDR2 from the germline V gene are SGHRS and YFSETQ. The CDR3 runs to 14 residues. V lost 4 bases and J 1 base, leaving 9 bases between the germline ends. The CDR3 is CASSPRVSYNEQFF. CDR3 coding DNA: TGCGCCAGCAGCCCGCGCGTATCCTACAATGAGCAGTTCTTC.

This chain connects TRBV11-2 to TRBJ2-1; a weak D match, TRBD1 (6 bases). CDR1 is SGHAT, CDR2 FQNNGV, per germline. V gave up 3 bases and J gave up 4 bases, with 10 bases separating them. The CDR3 totals 14 residues. CDR3 region: CASSFQGQYNEQFF. In nucleotides, the CDR3 is TGTGCCAGCAGCTTCCAGGGACAATACAATGAGCAGTTCTTC.